This T cell receptor (beta chain) was obtained from a study of identical twins. The V end lost 5 bases, the J end lost 1 base, and 11 bases lay between the germline ends. CDR3 length: 15 amino acids. This clonotype occurred many times. As yet, its antigen is unknown. With template switching, a universal primer site was added, and the cDNA carried unique molecular identifiers. One entry per CDR3 protein, called by TCRdb with MiXCR from the 5' RACE reads. The data show approximately 500,000 distinct CDR3 sequences, about 15% seen once. The study, taken as a whole, reports: Low generation probability was overrepresented in out-of-frame alpha sequences shared by twins. Within cord blood, abundant beta clonotypes carried fewer insertions, but memory repertoires showed no such trend.

The sample was also linked to a second study, of yellow fever vaccine responses in identical twins.

The sample was CD4+ T cells sorted from blood. This chain uses TRBV12-3 or TRBV12-4 with TRBJ2-2, with a possible D match to TRBD2 (5 bases). This receptor was taken from a woman in her late teens or twenties in good health. CDR3 coding DNA: TGTGCCAGCAGTGCCCAGAGCGGGAACACCGGGGAGCTGTTTTTT. Encoded protein: CASSAQSGNTGELFF.